The 24 T cell receptor beta chains below all came from one sample that was sequenced in a study of T cell repertoires in cytomegalovirus infection. A single record per CDR3 protein comes from TCRdb applying MiXCR to the reads. The sample lists approximately 390,000 distinct CDR3 sequences, roughly 36% seen once, with around an eighth in the top ten. Their target antigens are unknown. Here the sequenced sample was cultured PBMCs, taken from culture after CMV antigen stimulation. The receptors come from a human donor in good health (CMV status not recorded). Some clones in this sample may be carry-over from other donors' samples.

V usage is TRBV12-3 or TRBV12-4 and J usage is TRBJ1-6; D gene unclear. The CDR3 loop spans 13 amino acids. Trimming pared 3 bases from V and 6 bases from J, leaving 6 bases between. Here the CDR3 DNA reads TGTGCCAGCAGTTTCCAGTCTAATTCACCCCTCCACTTT. It codes for CASSFQSNSPLHF.

This chain joins TRBV11-3 and TRBJ2-1; D may be TRBD1 or TRBD2 (5 bases each). Germline V gene data show CDR1 as SGHNT and CDR2 as YENEEA. Trimming removed 5 bases at V and 7 bases at J, with 12 bases between. The CDR3 is 13 residues long. This chain's CDR3 is CASSRWGGNEQFF. CDR3 coding DNA: TGTGCCAGCAGCCGATGGGGCGGGAATGAGCAGTTCTTC.

The chain has TRBV4-1 and TRBJ2-1; the match to TRBD2 covers 8 bases. Germline loops: CDR1 MGHRA, CDR2 YSYEKL. The CDR3 spans 15 residues. Trimming took 1 base from V and 8 from J; bases not matched to a gene: 7. The CDR3 bases are TGCGCCAGCAGCCAAGCGGGAGGGGGGAGGGATGAGCAGTTCTTC. Protein sequence: CASSQAGGGRDEQFF.

The V call is TRBV12-3 or TRBV12-4, the J call TRBJ2-5, with TRBD2 identical over 7 bases. The V and J ends lost 5 bases and 4 bases, in that order; junction bases with no gene match: 16. The CDR3 runs 17 residues. CDR3 loop: CASSVSILAPRGETQYF. As DNA, the CDR3 is TGTGCCAGCAGTGTTTCTATACTAGCGCCACGAGGAGAGACCCAGTACTTC.

The chain links TRBV10-3 to TRBJ2-7; D gene ambiguous. The CDR3 consists of 13 residues. The germline CDR1 and CDR2 sequences are ENHRY and SYGVKD. The CDR3 DNA sequence: TGTCCCATCGGGTCGGGCCGTACCTACGAGCAGTACGTC. It specifies CPIGSGRTYEQYV.

The rearrangement joins TRBV18 to TRBJ1-2; a possible D gene is TRBD1 (6 bases). The CDR3 totals 15 residues. Germline values: CDR1 KGHSH, CDR2 LQKENI. V was shortened by 5 bases and J by 4 bases, with 17 bases between the two germline ends. As DNA, the CDR3 is TGTGCCAGCTCAGCGGAAAGGGGGGTCGGCTATGGCTACACCTTC. It is translated as CASSAERGVGYGYTF.

This clonotype was found a few times. The chain employs TRBV14 and TRBJ1-1; D unresolved. V was shortened by 2 bases and J by 1 base, with 5 bases between the two germline ends. Germline loops: CDR1 SGHDN, CDR2 FVKESK. The length of the CDR3 is 13 residues. CDR3 coding DNA: TGTGCCAGCAGCCAACTATCGAACACTGAAGCTTTCTTT. Its protein product is CASSQLSNTEAFF.

This clonotype was recorded many times. The chain joins TRBV7-2 to TRBJ1-2, with TRBD1 matching over 7 bases. After removal of 5 bases from V and 5 bases from J, the junction contained 5 bases not matched to a gene. CDR3 length equals 13 residues. Germline CDR1 SGHTA, CDR2 FQGNSA. CDR3 nucleotide sequence: TGTGCCAGCAGCCCGGGACAGAGATATGGCTACACCTTC. Its translation is CASSPGQRYGYTF.

This chain joins TRBV7-2 and TRBJ2-5; D might be TRBD1 or TRBD2, each matching 5 bases. The germline gives CDR1 SGHTA, CDR2 FQGNSA. Between the trimmed V and J ends, which lost 7 bases and 5 bases, there was a span of 14 bases. The CDR3 sequence is 13 residues long. The chain's CDR3 is CASTSGTWETQYF. CDR3 nucleotides: TGTGCCAGCACCTCAGGGACCTGGGAGACCCAGTACTTC.

The chain links TRBV6-2 or TRBV6-3 to TRBJ1-5, with D possibly being TRBD1 (6 bases). Trimming shortened V by 8 bases and J by 3 bases, and 17 bases separated the two germline ends. The CDR3 extends over 15 amino acids. The germline gives CDR1 MNHEY, CDR2 SVGEGT. The CDR3 sequence is CASGAGGENNQPQHF. CDR3 DNA sequence: TGTGCCAGCGGGGCCGGGGGCGAGAACAATCAGCCCCAGCATTTT.

The chain links TRBV27 to TRBJ1-5; TRBD1 matches 7 bases. The length of the CDR3 is 17 residues. The V and J ends lost 6 bases and 0 bases, in that order; junction bases with no gene match: 11. Germline CDR1 and CDR2: MNHEY and SMNVEV (reference sequence). The CDR3 nucleotides are TGTGCCAGCAGAGGGACAGCCGTTCTAATTAGCAATCAGCCCCAGCATTTT. Its translation is CASRGTAVLISNQPQHF.

The V and J genes are TRBV12-3 or TRBV12-4 and TRBJ1-5, with 7 bases fitting TRBD1. This CDR3 comprises 16 residues. V shed 1 base and J 4 bases; nucleotides not matched to a gene: 7. The CDR3 spells CASSLDTGAMNQPQHF. The CDR3, as DNA: TGTGCCAGCAGTTTAGATACAGGGGCGATGAATCAGCCCCAGCATTTT.

The chain has TRBV6-2 or TRBV6-3 and TRBJ2-1, with D possibly TRBD2 on 5 matching bases. CDR3 length equals 16 residues. Trimming shortened V by 6 bases and J by 2 bases, and 17 bases separated the two germline ends. Germline V lookup: CDR1 MNHEY, CDR2 SVGEGT. The CDR3 spells CASRKRSGRAYNEQFF. CDR3 nucleotide sequence: TGTGCCAGCAGGAAACGGTCGGGGAGAGCCTACAATGAGCAGTTCTTC.

The chain couples TRBV6-2 or TRBV6-3 to TRBJ2-7; TRBD2 matches at 12 bases. Trimming took 6 bases from V and 4 from J; bases not matched to a gene: 10. The length of the CDR3 is 16 residues. Germline CDR1 reads MNHEY; CDR2 reads SVGEGT. The CDR3 DNA sequence: TGTGCCAGCAGGCCAGGACTAGCGGGACTTACTTACGAGCAGTACGTC. Translation: CASRPGLAGLTYEQYV.

This clonotype was detected only a few times. The rearrangement links TRBV11-2 to TRBJ1-6; D is uncertain. Looked up from germline, CDR1 is SGHAT and CDR2 is FQNNGV. This CDR3 is 12 amino acids long. Trimming took 2 bases from V and 8 from J, leaving 4 bases between them. The CDR3 protein is CASSLNDSPLHF. In DNA form, the CDR3 reads TGTGCCAGCAGCTTAAACGATTCACCCCTCCACTTT.

Only a few counts were recorded for this clonotype. The V gene is TRBV25-1, the J gene TRBJ2-1, with D unclear. Germline V gene sequence: CDR1 MGHDK, CDR2 SYGVNS. This CDR3 spans 15 amino acids. The V end lost 6 bases, the J end lost 6 bases, and 18 bases lay between the germline ends. CDR3 residues: CASSDPSVAGNEQFF. The CDR3 DNA is TGTGCCAGCAGCGACCCTTCGGTAGCTGGCAATGAGCAGTTCTTC.

The chain is built from TRBV10-2 and TRBJ2-7, with a tentative D call TRBD1 (5 bases). V lost 2 bases, J lost 5 bases, and 10 bases lay in between. Germline CDR1 is WSHSY and CDR2 is SAAADI. The CDR3 is 13 amino acids. This CDR3 is CASSEIAGNEQYV. For the CDR3, the DNA is TGCGCCAGCAGTGAGATAGCAGGGAACGAGCAGTACGTC.

The chain uses TRBV6-5 and TRBJ2-7, with a weak D call TRBD2 (5 bases). Germline V gene lookup returns CDR1 MNHEY and CDR2 SVGAGI. Trimming cost V 8 bases and J 5 bases, with 16 bases left between them. This CDR3 region has 13 residues. The CDR3 coding sequence is TGTGCCAGCTCCGAGGGCCGCTTCGACGAGCAGTACTTC. It codes for CASSEGRFDEQYF.

The V call is TRBV5-1, the J call TRBJ2-2, with 10 bases fitting TRBD2. Losses at the gene ends were 4 bases for V and 0 bases for J; bases not matched to a gene: 3. CDR1 and CDR2 (germline): SGHRS, YFSETQ. The CDR3 spans 16 residues. The CDR3 is CASSDGLAANTGELFF. In nucleotides, the CDR3 is TGCGCCAGCAGCGACGGACTAGCGGCGAACACCGGGGAGCTGTTTTTT.

This clonotype has only a few counts. This sequence joins TRBV4-1 and TRBJ1-5, with TRBD1 identical over 8 bases. Germline CDR1 reads MGHRA; CDR2 reads YSYEKL. The V gene end was trimmed by 1 base and the J gene end by 0 bases; junction bases not matched to a gene: 5. The CDR3 is 17 amino acids. CDR3 DNA sequence: TGCGCCAGCAGCCAAGGCACAGGGGGGTATAGCAATCAGCCCCAGCATTTT. This codes for CASSQGTGGYSNQPQHF.

This clonotype has ten or more counts. V is TRBV4-1 and J is TRBJ2-4; maybe TRBD2 (7 bases). Trimming left V 0 bases short and J 8 bases short, with 11 bases between. Germline V gene data show CDR1 as MGHRA and CDR2 as YSYEKL. The CDR3 is made up of 14 amino acids. CDR3 loop: CASSQEGAGDIQYF. CDR3 bases: TGCGCCAGCAGCCAAGAGGGGGCGGGGGACATTCAGTACTTC.

The chain combines TRBV7-6 with TRBJ2-2; 8 bases map to TRBD2. Losses at the gene ends were 5 bases for V and 4 bases for J; bases not matched to a gene: 9. The CDR3 contains 16 residues. The germline V gene has CDR1 SGHVS and CDR2 FNYEAQ. Here the CDR3 DNA reads TGTGCCAGCAGCCCCACGGGGGGGTATGGCACCGGGGAGCTGTTTTTT. Its protein product is CASSPTGGYGTGELFF.

The rearrangement joins TRBV11-1 to TRBJ2-2; perhaps TRBD1 as D (5 bases). This CDR3 region has 14 residues. V was cut by 3 bases and J by 2 bases, with 7 bases left in between. Germline-derived CDR1 and CDR2 are SGHAT and FQDESV (reference sequence). CDR3 loop: CASSFDRNTGELFF. In DNA form, the CDR3 reads TGTGCCAGCAGCTTTGACAGAAACACCGGGGAGCTGTTTTTT.

This clonotype was detected only a few times. The J gene is TRBJ2-3, the V gene TRBV7-2, with D unclear. The CDR3 spans 15 residues. With 2 bases removed from V and 2 bases from J, the gap between germline ends came to 11 bases. The germline V gene encodes CDR1 SGHTA and CDR2 FQGNSA. CDR3 residues: CASSLLVQYTDTQYF. The CDR3 coding sequence is TGTGCCAGCAGCTTACTCGTACAGTACACAGATACGCAGTATTTT. The whole variable domain, remainder taken from reference TRBV7-2 and TRBJ2-3, is GAGVSQSPSNKVTEKGKDVELRCDPISGHTALYWYRQSLGQGLEFLIYFQGNSAPDKSGLPSDRFSAERTGGSVSTLTIQRTQQEDSAVYLCASSLLVQYTDTQYFGPGTRLTVL.